This T cell receptor (beta chain) was identified in a study of T cells in Graves' hyperthyroidism and ophthalmopathy. Study findings and constraints: Most expanded thyroid clonotypes above 0.001 recurred in blood.

RNA transcripts yielded amplified TCR beta CDR3 regions. A first-round RT-PCR of the TCR CDR3 used the HTBI primer set. A single record per CDR3 protein comes from TCRdb applying MiXCR to the multiplex PCR reads. The sample holds approximately 560,000 distinct CDR3 sequences; 15% to 19% are singletons and the top ten take under 8%. This clonotype turned up a few times. Its antigen is as yet unknown. The authors deemed Graves' hyperthyroidism stable absent ophthalmopathy progression within 18 months. Researchers barred patients who had uncontrolled infection, other autoimmune disease, pregnancy or lactation. CDR3 size: 16 residues. V was pared by 1 base and J by 0 bases, with 12 bases between. CDR1 is MGHRA, CDR2 YSYEKL, per germline.

The receptor was derived from a woman aged 25 to 45 with Graves' hyperthyroidism. V gene TRBV4-1 combines with J gene TRBJ2-5; D is ambiguous. The sequencing input was blood. The CDR3 DNA sequence: TGCGCCAGCAGCCAAGTCTTAGGCAGCGACCAAGAGACCCAGTACTTC. Protein sequence: CASSQVLGSDQETQYF.